Following are 5 T cell receptor beta chains from one sample sequenced in a study of CXCR3-negative and CXCR3-positive naive CD8 T cells (dated by TCRdb to between 2019 and 2020). Sequencing was carried out with a NextSeq 550. The Human TCR Profiling Kit (MiLaboratory) was used to prepare UMI-labeled 5' RACE TRB cDNA libraries. Reads reprocessed by TCRdb are summarized as one entry per CDR3 protein sequence, and DNA is absent. The record for this sample contains around 90,000 distinct CDR3 sequences. The ten largest clones represent approximately 1% of the sample. What was sequenced was naive CXCR3- CD8+ T cells from blood. In the paper's terms, the cell subset or site label means: CD45RO-CCR7+CD27+CD95- naive CD8+ T cells lacking CXCR3 (TNR3-). The source of these receptors is a human donor in good health. Some clones in this sample may be carry-over from other donors' samples.

The chain has TRBV11-2 and TRBJ2-7. This CDR3 is 13 amino acids long. The germline gives CDR1 SGHAT, CDR2 FQNNGV. CDR3 sequence: CASSLGPGYEQYF. The full variable domain, in which reference TRBV11-2 and TRBJ2-7 provide the parts outside the CDR3, is EAGVAQSPRYKIIEKRQSVAFWCNPISGHATLYWYQQILGQGPKLLIQFQNNGVVDDSQLPKDRFSAERLKGVDSTLKIQPAKLEDSAVYLCASSLGPGYEQYFGPGTRLTVT.

The chain joins TRBV2 to TRBJ2-7; TCRdb designates TRBD2, a call that cannot be tested without DNA. Germline loops: CDR1 SNHLY, CDR2 FYNNEI. The CDR3 has 14 residues. The CDR3 spells CASSAGLDLYEQYF.

The rearrangement links TRBV29-1 to TRBJ2-5; no DNA is available, so the TRBD2 call from TCRdb remains unchecked. The CDR3 is made up of 11 amino acids. Germline CDR1 and CDR2: SQVTM and ANQGSEA. Here the CDR3 reads CSVGSGETQYF.

The gene calls are TRBV20-1 and TRBJ2-5; without DNA, the TCRdb call of TRBD2 cannot be checked. CDR1 and CDR2 from the germline V gene are DFQATT and SNEGSKA (reference sequence). This CDR3 is built from 15 residues. CDR3 in amino acids: CSARDGAGPDGTQYF.

CDR3 protein: CASSSGQGAPGYTF. The chain is built from TRBV5-1 and TRBJ1-2; TCRdb calls TRBD1, which cannot be checked without DNA. CDR1 SGHRS and CDR2 YFSETQ come from the germline V gene. The CDR3 extends over 14 amino acids.